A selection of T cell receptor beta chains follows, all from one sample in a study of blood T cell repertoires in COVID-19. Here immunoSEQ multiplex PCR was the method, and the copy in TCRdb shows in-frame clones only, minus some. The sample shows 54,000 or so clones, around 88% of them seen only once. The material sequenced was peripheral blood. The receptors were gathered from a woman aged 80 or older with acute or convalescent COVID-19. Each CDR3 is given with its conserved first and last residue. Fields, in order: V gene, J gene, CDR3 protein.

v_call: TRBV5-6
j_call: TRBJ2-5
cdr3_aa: CASNLGRERDFQETQYF

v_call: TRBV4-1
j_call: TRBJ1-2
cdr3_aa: CASSQDMRGQMGGYTF

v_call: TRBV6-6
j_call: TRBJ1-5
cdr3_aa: CASSQSQGHSNQPQHF

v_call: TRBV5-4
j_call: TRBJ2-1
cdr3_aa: CASSSAGSSYNEQFF

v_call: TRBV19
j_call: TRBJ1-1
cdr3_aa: CASSKGGIGTEAFF

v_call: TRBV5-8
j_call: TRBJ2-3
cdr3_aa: CASSSGLVVHTQYF

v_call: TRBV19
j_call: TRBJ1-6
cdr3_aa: CASSNIPGQGISPLHF

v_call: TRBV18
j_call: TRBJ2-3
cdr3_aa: CASSQRAGSTDTQYF

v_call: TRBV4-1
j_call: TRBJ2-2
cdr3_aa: CASSQDGGGLRGELFF

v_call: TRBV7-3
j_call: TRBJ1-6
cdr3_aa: CASSPSRQGKRVSDGSPLHF